The 30 T cell receptor beta chains listed next were all sequenced from one sample in a study of cytomegalovirus exposure and HLA in healthy donors. The PCR used 60 Vbeta and 13 Jbeta primers. Sequencing was performed with immunoSEQ multiplex PCR; in TCRdb, only in-frame clones are kept and a portion is missing. Of fewer than 60,000 clones in the sample, 60% to 85% were seen once. Sequenced material: PBMCs. These receptors originate from a woman aged 40 to 55 in good health and CMV-seropositive.

The V call is TRBV5-1, the J call TRBJ2-1, with 10 bases that match TRBD2. CDR1 and CDR2 (germline): SGHRS, YFSETQ. The CDR3 length is 14 residues. V lost 6 bases, J lost 10 bases, and 10 bases stayed unmatched. In DNA, the CDR3 is TGCGCCAGCACTCTTCTAGCGGGGGCCCGGGAGCAGTTCTTC. This codes for CASTLLAGAREQFF.

The J gene is TRBJ1-4, the V gene TRBV11-2; maybe TRBD1 (5 bases). V lost 5 bases and J lost 5, with 15 bases in between. Germline-derived CDR1 and CDR2 are SGHAT and FQNNGV. The CDR3 covers 15 residues. The CDR3 is CASSAAQALNEKLFF. For the CDR3, the DNA is TGTGCCAGCAGCGCCGCACAGGCCCTGAATGAAAAACTGTTTTTT. Full variable domain (rest looked up from reference TRBV11-2 and TRBJ1-4): EAGVAQSPRYKIIEKRQSVAFWCNPISGHATLYWYQQILGQGPKLLIQFQNNGVVDDSQLPKDRFSAERLKGVDSTLKIQPAKLEDSAVYLCASSAAQALNEKLFFGSGTQLSVL.

This clone was seen only a few times. The CDR3 sequence: CASSYSGQGNEKLFF. As DNA, the CDR3 is TGTGCCAGCAGTTACTCTGGGCAGGGGAATGAAAAACTGTTTTTT. This chain connects TRBV6-5 to TRBJ1-4, with D tentatively TRBD1 (6 bases). The CDR3 contains 15 residues. V was trimmed by 0 bases and J by 5 bases, leaving 10 bases between them. The germline gives CDR1 MNHEY, CDR2 SVGAGI.

The chain has TRBV10-3 and TRBJ2-1, with a weak D call TRBD1 (6 bases). V was clipped by 4 bases and J by 0 bases, with 13 bases between them. This CDR3 is built from 16 residues. Germline-derived CDR1 and CDR2 are ENHRY and SYGVKD. The CDR3 DNA reads TGTGCCATCAGTGTTTTAGGACAGAGCTCCTACAATGAGCAGTTCTTC. Protein product: CAISVLGQSSYNEQFF.

The J gene is TRBJ1-1, the V gene TRBV19; D unresolved. The CDR3 length is 13 residues. Trimming took 5 bases from V and 11 from J, leaving 18 bases between them. Germline-derived CDR1 and CDR2 are LNHDA and SQIVND (reference sequence). CDR3 nucleotides: TGTGCCAGTAGTGCAATCCCCGGGGTGGGGGCTTTCTTT. Its protein product is CASSAIPGVGAFF.

This clone has just one count. The chain links TRBV5-4 to TRBJ1-6; 9 bases fit TRBD1. This CDR3 has 14 residues. The junction had 6 bases not matched to a gene; V was cut back by 4 bases and J by 10 bases. Looked up from germline, CDR1 is SGHNT and CDR2 is YYREEE (reference sequence). The CDR3 bases are TGTGCCAGCAGCAGGACAGGGGAGAGGTCACCCCTCCACTTT. This gives the protein CASSRTGERSPLHF. The variable domain in full, completed from reference TRBV5-4 and TRBJ1-6, reads ETGVTQSPTHLIKTRGQQVTLRCSSQSGHNTVSWYQQALGQGPQFIFQYYREEENGRGNFPPRFSGLQFPNYSSELNVNALELDDSALYLCASSRTGERSPLHFGNGTRLTVT.

This clone has a single count. V and J are TRBV13 and TRBJ2-7; weak D call: TRBD1 (7 bases). In germline, CDR1 is PRHDT, CDR2 FYEKMQ (reference sequence). This CDR3 spans 14 amino acids. Trimming removed 6 bases at V and 5 bases at J, with 17 bases between. The DNA for the CDR3 is TGTGCCAGCAGGGGGGGACTGACAGGGAACGAGCAGTACTTC. It yields the protein CASRGGLTGNEQYF.

The gene calls are TRBV27 and TRBJ2-7, with 7 bases aligning to TRBD2. CDR1 MNHEY and CDR2 SMNVEV come from the germline V gene (reference sequence). This CDR3 spans 12 amino acids. J lost 2 bases, V lost 6 bases, and 1 base had no gene match. DNA of the CDR3: TGTGCCAGCAGGGGGGGGACCTACGAGCAGTACTTC. Its translation: CASRGGTYEQYF.

V usage is TRBV5-1 and J usage is TRBJ2-3; weak D call: TRBD2 (6 bases). This CDR3 has 16 amino acids. Germline V CDR1 and CDR2: SGHRS, YFSETQ. Trimming cost V 4 bases and J 0 bases, with 15 bases left between them. CDR3: CASSPKLAASTDTQYF. CDR3 sequence (DNA): TGCGCCAGCAGCCCGAAACTAGCAGCTAGCACAGATACGCAGTATTTT.

The rearrangement links TRBV19 to TRBJ2-2, with D possibly matching TRBD1 (6 bases). The CDR3 is 13 residues long. V lost 8 bases and J 7 bases, leaving 14 bases between the germline ends. Germline CDR1 LNHDA, CDR2 SQIVND (reference sequence). For the CDR3, the DNA is TGTGCCAGTGGGCAGGGGTTGAGCGGGGAGCTGTTTTTT. As protein: CASGQGLSGELFF.

The rearrangement uses TRBV6-6 and TRBJ2-1; no clear D gene. This CDR3 is built from 14 residues. V lost 7 bases to trimming and J lost 7 bases, with 17 bases between them. CDR1 is MNHNY, CDR2 SVGAGI, per germline (reference sequence). CDR3 sequence: CASNPSLFYNEQFF. CDR3 bases: TGTGCCAGCAATCCTTCCCTATTCTATAATGAGCAGTTCTTC.

This chain uses TRBV4-1 with TRBJ1-1; 8 nucleotides align to TRBD1. The CDR3 is 19 residues long. With 0 bases clipped from V and 3 bases from J, the junction kept 15 bases outside the gene matches. Germline assignment: CDR1 MGHRA and CDR2 YSYEKL. CDR3 coding DNA: TGCGCCAGCAGCCAAGATGGGGCAGGGGGCTCCCCCTCCGACACTGAAGCTTTCTTT. Translating gives CASSQDGAGGSPSDTEAFF.

This clone was found once. The chain has TRBV7-2 and TRBJ2-1; TRBD2 aligns across 7 bases. Germline CDR1 and CDR2: SGHTA and FQGNSA. This CDR3 has 14 amino acids. Losses at the gene ends were 7 bases for V and 2 bases for J; bases not matched to a gene: 5. The chain's CDR3 is CASITSGAYNEQFF. DNA for the CDR3: TGTGCCAGCATTACAAGCGGGGCCTACAATGAGCAGTTCTTC. The full variable domain, completed using reference TRBV7-2 and TRBJ2-1, is GAGVSQSPSNKVTEKGKDVELRCDPISGHTALYWYRQSLGQGLEFLIYFQGNSAPDKSGLPSDRFSAERTGGSVSTLTIQRTQQEDSAVYLCASITSGAYNEQFFGPGTRLTVL.

This clone was detected once. CDR3 region: CASSLMARIGGSGSPLHF. In nucleotides, the CDR3 is TGTGCCAGCAGCCTTATGGCCCGGATAGGGGGCTCGGGTTCACCCCTCCACTTT. The genes are TRBV5-4 and TRBJ1-6; 7 nucleotides agree with TRBD1. Germline values: CDR1 SGHNT, CDR2 YYREEE (reference sequence). V gave up 4 bases and J gave up 9 bases; unmatched junction bases: 19. There are 18 residues in the CDR3. The whole variable domain, filled in from reference TRBV5-4 and TRBJ1-6, reads ETGVTQSPTHLIKTRGQQVTLRCSSQSGHNTVSWYQQALGQGPQFIFQYYREEENGRGNFPPRFSGLQFPNYSSELNVNALELDDSALYLCASSLMARIGGSGSPLHFGNGTRLTVT.

The rearrangement links TRBV7-9 to TRBJ1-2; 8 bases are a match to TRBD1. V shed 4 bases, J shed 6 bases, and the junction held 7 bases outside the gene matches. Germline V gene lookup returns CDR1 SEHNR and CDR2 FQNEAQ (reference sequence). The CDR3 extends over 14 amino acids. CDR3 nucleotide sequence: TGTGCCAGCAGCTGGGCAGGGGGCGCGGATGGCTACACCTTC. The encoded protein is CASSWAGGADGYTF. The whole variable domain, remainder taken from reference TRBV7-9 and TRBJ1-2, is DTGVSQNPRHKITKRGQNVTFRCDPISEHNRLYWYRQTLGQGPEFLTYFQNEAQLEKSRLLSDRFSAERPKGSFSTLEIQRTEQGDSAMYLCASSWAGGADGYTFGSGTRLTVV.

The chain couples TRBV11-2 to TRBJ2-7; D possibly corresponds to TRBD2 (5 bases). Trimming removed 3 bases at V and 1 base at J, with 10 bases between. CDR3 length: 14 residues. CDR1 SGHAT and CDR2 FQNNGV come from the germline V gene. CDR3 nucleotide sequence: TGTGCCAGCAGCTTTACTAGTTCTTCCTACGAGCAGTACTTC. It codes for CASSFTSSSYEQYF.

This chain connects TRBV27 to TRBJ2-2; possibly TRBD1 for D (6 bases). Germline V gene lookup returns CDR1 MNHEY and CDR2 SMNVEV (reference sequence). The V gene lost 4 bases and the J gene lost 5 bases, with 23 bases spanning the gap. CDR3 length: 18 residues. The CDR3 reads CASSSALGRGQATGELFF. The DNA for the CDR3 is TGTGCCAGCAGTTCCGCCCTCGGACGGGGACAAGCGACCGGGGAGCTGTTTTTT.

This clone was observed once. The chain joins TRBV6-1 to TRBJ2-5; TRBD2 matches 7 bases. The CDR3 spans 15 residues. Germline lookup yields CDR1 MNHNS and CDR2 SASEGT. Unmatched junction bases numbered 13, after V lost 6 bases and J lost 6 bases. DNA of the CDR3: TGTGCCAGCAGCGGGAGGAGGGCGGTGGGGAAGACCCAGTACTTC. This encodes CASSGRRAVGKTQYF.

The gene calls are TRBV14 and TRBJ2-1, with 14 nucleotides matching TRBD2. Germline V gene lookup returns CDR1 SGHDN and CDR2 FVKESK. The V segment lost 3 bases and the J segment 7 bases; nucleotides outside the gene matches: 2. This CDR3 spans 15 amino acids. DNA for the CDR3: TGTGCCAGCAGCCAGCGGACTAGCGGGGGGAATGAGCAGTTCTTC. This gives the protein CASSQRTSGGNEQFF.

The chain is built from TRBV14 and TRBJ1-2; the D gene is possibly TRBD1 (5 bases). The CDR3 runs to 17 residues. From germline, CDR1 is SGHDN and CDR2 FVKESK. Trimming took off 1 base at V and 6 bases at J, with 21 bases between the two ends. For the CDR3, the DNA is TGTGCCAGCAGCCAAGTGCGGAGGGCTGACAGTCTCGATGGCTACACCTTC. Translated: CASSQVRRADSLDGYTF.

This clone was counted once. Other DNA sequences in this sample translate to the same CDR3. The chain combines TRBV27 with TRBJ1-1; D is possibly TRBD1 (6 bases). Germline lookup yields CDR1 MNHEY and CDR2 SMNVEV (reference sequence). This CDR3 has 13 amino acids. The V gene lost 5 bases and the J gene lost 6 bases, with 13 bases spanning the gap. This chain's CDR3 is CASSQNRDAEAFF. The CDR3 DNA is TGTGCCAGCAGTCAAAACAGGGACGCTGAAGCTTTCTTT.

This rearrangement joins TRBV5-1 to TRBJ1-1; maybe TRBD1 (5 bases). This CDR3 has 12 residues. Trimming pared 5 bases from V and 3 bases from J, leaving 8 bases between. The germline V gene encodes CDR1 SGHRS and CDR2 YFSETQ. The CDR3 region has the DNA TGCGCCAGCAGGCGGGGGGACACTGAAGCTTTCTTT. The encoded protein is CASRRGDTEAFF.

The chain uses TRBV5-4 and TRBJ2-7; weak D call: TRBD2 (6 bases). Trimming left V 7 bases short and J 7 bases short, with 9 bases between. CDR3 length: 10 amino acids. Germline loops: CDR1 SGHNT, CDR2 YYREEE (reference sequence). The CDR3 loop reads CASLRGEQYF. The CDR3 bases are TGTGCCAGCCTTCGGGGGGAGCAGTACTTC. The full variable domain, completed using reference TRBV5-4 and TRBJ2-7, is ETGVTQSPTHLIKTRGQQVTLRCSSQSGHNTVSWYQQALGQGPQFIFQYYREEENGRGNFPPRFSGLQFPNYSSELNVNALELDDSALYLCASLRGEQYFGPGTRLTVT.

Concerning this clone: Since the CDR3 does not end with the conserved phenylalanine or tryptophan, this likely comes from a read error. The chain joins TRBV27 to TRBJ1-2, with a possible D match to TRBD1 (6 bases). CDR1 is MNHEY, CDR2 SMNVEV, per germline (reference sequence). Trimming pared 6 bases from V and 5 bases from J, leaving 16 bases between. The CDR3 spans 14 residues. The CDR3 spells CASRAHGQYYGYTL. In DNA form, the CDR3 reads TGTGCCAGCAGAGCTCACGGACAGTATTATGGCTACACCCTC.

In this sample, this clone turned up once. V gene TRBV9 combines with J gene TRBJ2-1; possibly TRBD2 for D (6 bases). V dropped 0 bases and J dropped 11 bases, with 12 bases sitting between them. CDR1 is SGDLS, CDR2 YYNGEE, per germline. This CDR3 contains 13 residues. This chain's CDR3 is CASSVAGGEKQFF. The CDR3 DNA is TGTGCCAGCAGCGTAGCTGGCGGGGAAAAGCAGTTCTTC.

This chain connects TRBV27 to TRBJ1-2; possible D gene TRBD1, 6 bases. CDR3 size: 13 residues. Between the trimmed V and J ends, which lost 6 bases and 8 bases, there was a span of 16 bases. Looked up from germline, CDR1 is MNHEY and CDR2 is SMNVEV (reference sequence). The CDR3 protein is CASSKKNREGYTF. The DNA for the CDR3 is TGTGCCAGCAGCAAGAAAAACAGGGAGGGCTACACCTTC.

The rearrangement joins TRBV18 to TRBJ2-1; 9 nucleotides agree with TRBD2. CDR1 and CDR2 from the germline V gene are KGHSH and LQKENI. The CDR3 sequence is 14 residues long. V gave up 3 bases and J gave up 3 bases; unmatched junction bases: 0. In DNA, the CDR3 is TGTGCCAGCTCACCTAGCGGGGGCTACAATGAGCAGTTCTTC. Translation gives CASSPSGGYNEQFF.

This chain links TRBV27 with TRBJ2-6, with D tentatively TRBD2 (5 bases). Looked up from germline, CDR1 is MNHEY and CDR2 is SMNVEV (reference sequence). CDR3 length equals 17 residues. Trimming removed 1 base at V and 0 bases at J, with 10 bases between. CDR3 coding DNA: TGTGCCAGCAGTTTATGGGCCGGGAACTCTGGGGCCAACGTCCTGACTTTC. It codes for CASSLWAGNSGANVLTF.

V and J are TRBV18 and TRBJ2-7; 7 bases fit TRBD2. This CDR3 has 17 residues. After removal of 4 bases from V and 0 bases from J, the junction contained 12 bases not matched to a gene. CDR1 and CDR2 (germline): KGHSH, LQKENI. The CDR3 nucleotides are TGTGCCAGCTCACGTCTCCGGGGCGGGGAGGGCTCCTACGAGCAGTACTTC. This sequence encodes CASSRLRGGEGSYEQYF.

This clone was seen a handful of times. The chain recombines TRBV27 with TRBJ1-1, with D maybe TRBD1 (6 bases). There are 16 residues in the CDR3. V was shortened by 1 base and J by 4 bases, with 16 bases between the two germline ends. The germline V gene encodes CDR1 MNHEY and CDR2 SMNVEV (reference sequence). The CDR3 coding sequence is TGTGCCAGCAGTTTATGGGTCTCTGGGGGCCGCACTGAAGCTTTCTTT. Translating it yields CASSLWVSGGRTEAFF.